The present T cell receptor beta chain was sequenced within a study of blood T cell repertoires in COVID-19. Study information: There were acute and convalescent COVID-19 samples, and they came from the United States, Italy and Spain.

V lost 6 bases, J lost 0 bases, and 4 bases stayed unmatched. The CDR3 totals 15 residues. CDR1 and CDR2 (germline): SNHLY, FYNNEI. Authors' analysis steps: From reference gene primer amplification, estimates of nucleated cell counts were derived. The data were produced by immunoSEQ multiplex PCR, yet TCRdb's version contains in-frame clones alone and is incomplete. Clone size and the V and J calls come from that table; the DNA yielded D and trimming. The table shows fewer than 250,000 clones, with around 90% occurring only once. The clonotype originates from a man between 65 and 85 years old with acute or convalescent COVID-19. J is TRBJ1-3 and V is TRBV2; TRBD1 agrees at 8 bases. Sequences were obtained from peripheral blood. The DNA of the CDR3 is TGTGCCAGCAGGGACAGGGCTCGCTCTGGAAACACCATATATTTT. It is translated as CASRDRARSGNTIYF.